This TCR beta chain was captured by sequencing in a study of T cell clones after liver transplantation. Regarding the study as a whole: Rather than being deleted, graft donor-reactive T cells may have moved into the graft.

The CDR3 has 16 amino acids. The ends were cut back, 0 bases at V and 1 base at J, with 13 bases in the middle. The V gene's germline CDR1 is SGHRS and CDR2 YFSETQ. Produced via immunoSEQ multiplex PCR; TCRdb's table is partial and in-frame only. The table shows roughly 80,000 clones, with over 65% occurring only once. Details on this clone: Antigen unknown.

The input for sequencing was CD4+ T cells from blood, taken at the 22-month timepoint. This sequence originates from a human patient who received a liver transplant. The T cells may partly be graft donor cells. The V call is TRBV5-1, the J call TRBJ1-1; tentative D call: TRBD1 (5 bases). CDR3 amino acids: CASSLGRAGRNTEAFF. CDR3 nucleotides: TGCGCCAGCAGCTTGGGCCGGGCAGGGCGGAACACTGAAGCTTTCTTT. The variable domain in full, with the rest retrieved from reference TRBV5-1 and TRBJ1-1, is KAGVTQTPRYLIKTRGQQVTLSCSPISGHRSVSWYQQTPGQGLQFLFEYFSETQRNKGNFPGRFSGRQFSNSRSEMNVSTLELGDSALYLCASSLGRAGRNTEAFFGQGTRLTVV.